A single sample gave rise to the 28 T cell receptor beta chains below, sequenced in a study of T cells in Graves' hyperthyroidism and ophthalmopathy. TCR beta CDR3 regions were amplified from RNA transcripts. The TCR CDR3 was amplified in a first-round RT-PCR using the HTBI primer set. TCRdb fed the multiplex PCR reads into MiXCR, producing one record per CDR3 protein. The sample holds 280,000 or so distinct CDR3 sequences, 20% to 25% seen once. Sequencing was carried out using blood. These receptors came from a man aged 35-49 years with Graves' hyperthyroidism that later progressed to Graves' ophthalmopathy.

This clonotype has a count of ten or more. CDR3 nucleotides: TGTGCCAGCAGCTTCGGACAGACCTACGAGCAGTACTTC. Translated, it gives CASSFGQTYEQYF. The chain combines TRBV11-2 with TRBJ2-7, with TRBD1 as a possible D gene (6 bases). The germline V gene encodes CDR1 SGHAT and CDR2 FQNNGV. Trimming removed 3 bases from V and 2 bases from J, with 8 bases in between. The length of the CDR3 is 13 residues.

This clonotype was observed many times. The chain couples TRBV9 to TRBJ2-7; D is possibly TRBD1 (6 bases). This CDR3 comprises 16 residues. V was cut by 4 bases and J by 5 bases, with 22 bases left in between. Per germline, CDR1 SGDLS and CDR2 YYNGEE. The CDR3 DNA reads TGTGCCAGCAGCCCAGGTTCTGCGACAGGCCGCCACGAGCAGTACTTC. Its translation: CASSPGSATGRHEQYF.

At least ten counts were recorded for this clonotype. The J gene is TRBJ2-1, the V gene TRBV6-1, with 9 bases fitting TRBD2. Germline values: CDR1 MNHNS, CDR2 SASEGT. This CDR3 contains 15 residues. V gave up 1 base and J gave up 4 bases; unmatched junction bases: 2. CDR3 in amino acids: CASSEGTSVYNEQFF. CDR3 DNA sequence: TGTGCCAGCAGTGAAGGGACTAGCGTTTACAATGAGCAGTTCTTC.

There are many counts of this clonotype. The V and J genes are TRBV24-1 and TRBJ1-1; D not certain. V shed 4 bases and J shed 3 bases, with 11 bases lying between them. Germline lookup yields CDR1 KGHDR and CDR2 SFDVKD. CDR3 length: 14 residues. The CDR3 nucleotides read TGTGCCACCAGTGACCCCCGGGAGGACACTGAAGCTTTCTTT. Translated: CATSDPREDTEAFF.

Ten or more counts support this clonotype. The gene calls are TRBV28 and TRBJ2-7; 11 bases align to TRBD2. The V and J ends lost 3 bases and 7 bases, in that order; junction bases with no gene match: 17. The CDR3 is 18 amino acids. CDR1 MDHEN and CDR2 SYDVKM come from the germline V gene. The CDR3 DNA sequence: TGTGCCAGCAGTTTTCCTAGCGGGAGGCCCGTCAGAGATGGAGAGCAGTACTTC. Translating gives CASSFPSGRPVRDGEQYF.

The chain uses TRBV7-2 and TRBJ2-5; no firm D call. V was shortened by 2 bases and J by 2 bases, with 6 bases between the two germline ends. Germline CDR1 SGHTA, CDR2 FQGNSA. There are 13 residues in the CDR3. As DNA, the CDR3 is TGTGCCAGCAGCTTATTCGGTCAAGAGACCCAGTACTTC. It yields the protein CASSLFGQETQYF.

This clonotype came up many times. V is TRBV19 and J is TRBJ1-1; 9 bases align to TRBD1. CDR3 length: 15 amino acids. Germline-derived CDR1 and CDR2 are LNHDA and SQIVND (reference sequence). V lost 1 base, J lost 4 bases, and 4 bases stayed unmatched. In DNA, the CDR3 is TGTGCCAGTAGTATAGCCGGGACAGGGACCACTGAAGCTTTCTTT. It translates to CASSIAGTGTTEAFF.

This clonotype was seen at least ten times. CDR3 amino acids: CASSWDRGGTDTQYF. The CDR3 coding sequence is TGCGCCAGCAGCTGGGACAGGGGTGGCACAGATACGCAGTATTTT. V gene TRBV5-1 combines with J gene TRBJ2-3; TRBD1 matches at 10 bases. Germline CDR1 is SGHRS and CDR2 is YFSETQ. The length of the CDR3 is 15 residues. J gave up 1 base and V 3 bases, and 2 bases lay outside the gene matches.

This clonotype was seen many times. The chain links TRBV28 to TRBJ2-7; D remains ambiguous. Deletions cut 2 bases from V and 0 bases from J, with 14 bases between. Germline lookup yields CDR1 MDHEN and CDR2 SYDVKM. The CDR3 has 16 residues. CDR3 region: CASSLRRGTPSYEQYF. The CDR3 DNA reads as TGTGCCAGCAGTTTACGCAGAGGAACCCCCTCCTACGAGCAGTACTTC.

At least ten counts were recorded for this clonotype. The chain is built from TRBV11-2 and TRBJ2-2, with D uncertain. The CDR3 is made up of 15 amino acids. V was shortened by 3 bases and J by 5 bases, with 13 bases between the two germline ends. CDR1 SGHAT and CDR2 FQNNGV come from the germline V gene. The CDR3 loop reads CASSLMTTLTGELFF. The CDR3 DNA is TGTGCCAGCAGCTTGATGACAACCTTGACCGGGGAGCTGTTTTTT.

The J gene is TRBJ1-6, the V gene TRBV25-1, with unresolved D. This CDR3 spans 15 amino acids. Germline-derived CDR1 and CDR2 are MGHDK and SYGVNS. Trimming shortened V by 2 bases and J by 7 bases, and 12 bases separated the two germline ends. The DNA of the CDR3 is TGTGCCAGCAGTGAACAGCTTAGGGCAAATTCACCCCTCCACTTT. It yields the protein CASSEQLRANSPLHF.

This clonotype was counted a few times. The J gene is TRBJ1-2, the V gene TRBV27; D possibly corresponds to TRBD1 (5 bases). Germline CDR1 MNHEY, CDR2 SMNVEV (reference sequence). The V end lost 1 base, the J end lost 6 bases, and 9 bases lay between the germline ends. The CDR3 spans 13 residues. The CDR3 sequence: CASSLWGLDGYTF. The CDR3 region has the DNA TGTGCCAGCAGTTTATGGGGGTTAGATGGCTACACCTTC.

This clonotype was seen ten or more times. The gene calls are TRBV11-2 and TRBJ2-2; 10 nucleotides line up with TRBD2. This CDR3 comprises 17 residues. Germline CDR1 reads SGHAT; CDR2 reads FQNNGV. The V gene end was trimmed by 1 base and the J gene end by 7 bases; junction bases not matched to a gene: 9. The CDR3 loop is CASSLVRLAGAGGELFF. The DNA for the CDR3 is TGTGCCAGCAGCTTAGTTCGGCTAGCGGGAGCTGGCGGGGAGCTGTTTTTT.

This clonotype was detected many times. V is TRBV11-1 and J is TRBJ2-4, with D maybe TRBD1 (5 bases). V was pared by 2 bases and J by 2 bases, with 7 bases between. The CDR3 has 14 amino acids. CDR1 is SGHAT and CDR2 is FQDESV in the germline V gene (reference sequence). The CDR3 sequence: CASSLRGTKNIQYF. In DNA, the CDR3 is TGTGCCAGCAGCTTAAGGGGAACCAAAAACATTCAGTACTTC.

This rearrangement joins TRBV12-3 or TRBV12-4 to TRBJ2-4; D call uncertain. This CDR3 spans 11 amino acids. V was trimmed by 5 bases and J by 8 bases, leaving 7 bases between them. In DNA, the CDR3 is TGTGCCAGCAGTGATGGGGACATTCAGTACTTC. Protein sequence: CASSDGDIQYF.

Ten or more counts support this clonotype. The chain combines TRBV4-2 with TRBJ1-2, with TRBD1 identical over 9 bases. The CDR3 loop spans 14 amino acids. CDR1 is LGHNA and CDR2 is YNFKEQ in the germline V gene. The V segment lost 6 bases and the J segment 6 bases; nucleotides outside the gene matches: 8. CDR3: CASRKGTGKNGYTF. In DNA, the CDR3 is TGTGCCAGCAGGAAAGGGACAGGGAAGAATGGCTACACCTTC.

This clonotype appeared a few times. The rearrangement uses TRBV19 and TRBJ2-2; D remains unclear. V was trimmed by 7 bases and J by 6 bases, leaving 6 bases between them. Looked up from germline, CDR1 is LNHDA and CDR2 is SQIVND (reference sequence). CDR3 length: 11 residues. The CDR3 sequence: CASKNPGELFF. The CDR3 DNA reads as TGTGCCAGTAAAAATCCCGGGGAGCTGTTTTTT.

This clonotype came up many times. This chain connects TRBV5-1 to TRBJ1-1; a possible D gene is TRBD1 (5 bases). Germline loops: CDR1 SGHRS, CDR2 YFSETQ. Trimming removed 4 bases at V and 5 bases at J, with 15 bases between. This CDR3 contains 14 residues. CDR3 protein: CASSPGTWETEAFF. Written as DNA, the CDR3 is TGCGCCAGCAGCCCCGGGACGTGGGAGACTGAAGCTTTCTTT. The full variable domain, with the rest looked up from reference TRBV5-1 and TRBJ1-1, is KAGVTQTPRYLIKTRGQQVTLSCSPISGHRSVSWYQQTPGQGLQFLFEYFSETQRNKGNFPGRFSGRQFSNSRSEMNVSTLELGDSALYLCASSPGTWETEAFFGQGTRLTVV.

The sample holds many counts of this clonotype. The chain's CDR3 is CASSHSGVVQQNTEAFF. DNA for the CDR3: TGTGCCAGCTCACACTCCGGGGTGGTCCAGCAGAACACTGAAGCTTTCTTT. J is TRBJ1-1 and V is TRBV18; D is undetermined. Germline V gives CDR1 KGHSH, CDR2 LQKENI. The V end lost 4 bases, the J end lost 1 base, and 19 bases lay between the germline ends. This CDR3 region has 17 residues.

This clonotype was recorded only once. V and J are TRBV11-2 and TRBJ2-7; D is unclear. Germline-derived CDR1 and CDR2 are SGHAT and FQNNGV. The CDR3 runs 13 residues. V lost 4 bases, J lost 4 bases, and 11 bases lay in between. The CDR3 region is CASSSPKGYEQYF. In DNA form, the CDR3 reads TGTGCCAGCAGCTCTCCCAAGGGTTACGAGCAGTACTTC.

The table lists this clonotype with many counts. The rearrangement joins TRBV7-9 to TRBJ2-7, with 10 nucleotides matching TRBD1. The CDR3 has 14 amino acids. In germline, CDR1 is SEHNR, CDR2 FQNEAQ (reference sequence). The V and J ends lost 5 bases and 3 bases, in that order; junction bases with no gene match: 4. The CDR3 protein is CASSQGQGVYEQYF. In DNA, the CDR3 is TGTGCCAGCAGCCAAGGACAGGGGGTCTACGAGCAGTACTTC.

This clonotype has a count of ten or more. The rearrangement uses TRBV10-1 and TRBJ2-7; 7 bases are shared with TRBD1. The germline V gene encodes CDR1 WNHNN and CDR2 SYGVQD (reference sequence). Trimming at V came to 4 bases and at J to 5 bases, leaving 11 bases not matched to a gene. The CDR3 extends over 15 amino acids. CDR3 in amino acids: CASSGGETGSHEQYF. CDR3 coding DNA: TGCGCCAGCAGTGGAGGAGAGACAGGGAGCCACGAGCAGTACTTC.

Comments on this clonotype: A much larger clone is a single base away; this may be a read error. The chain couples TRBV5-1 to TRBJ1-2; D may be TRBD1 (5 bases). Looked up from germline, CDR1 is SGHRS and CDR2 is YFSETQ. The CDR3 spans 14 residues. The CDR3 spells CVSSLVQGGYGYTF. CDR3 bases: TGCGTCAGCAGCTTGGTGCAGGGCGGCTATGGCTACACCTTC.

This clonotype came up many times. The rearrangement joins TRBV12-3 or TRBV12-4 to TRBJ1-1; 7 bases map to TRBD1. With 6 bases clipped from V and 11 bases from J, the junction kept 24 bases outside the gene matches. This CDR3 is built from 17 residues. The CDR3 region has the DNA TGTGCCAGCAGCCGGTATTCCCGGGCCGCCGAACAGGGGAAGGCTTTCTTT. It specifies CASSRYSRAAEQGKAFF.

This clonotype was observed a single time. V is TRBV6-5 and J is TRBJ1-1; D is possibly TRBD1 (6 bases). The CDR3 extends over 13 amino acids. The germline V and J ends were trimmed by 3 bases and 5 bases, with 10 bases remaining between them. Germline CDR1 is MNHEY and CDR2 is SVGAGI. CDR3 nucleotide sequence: TGTGCCAGCAGTTATGGTACAGGGACTGAAGCTTTCTTT. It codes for CASSYGTGTEAFF.

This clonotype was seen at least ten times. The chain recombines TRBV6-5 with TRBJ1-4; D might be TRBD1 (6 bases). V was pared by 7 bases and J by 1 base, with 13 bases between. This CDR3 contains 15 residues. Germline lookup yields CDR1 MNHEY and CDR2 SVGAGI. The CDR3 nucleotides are TGTGCCAGCAACATTAGGGGGGGAACTAATGAAAAACTGTTTTTT. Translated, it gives CASNIRGGTNEKLFF.

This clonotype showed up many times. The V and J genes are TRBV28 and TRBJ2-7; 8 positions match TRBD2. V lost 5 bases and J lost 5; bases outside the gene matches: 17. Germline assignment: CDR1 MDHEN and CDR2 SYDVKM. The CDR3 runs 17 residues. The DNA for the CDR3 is TGTGCCAGCAGTCCCAGCCTGGGAGCGGGAGAAGTCCACGAGCAGTACTTC. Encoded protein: CASSPSLGAGEVHEQYF.

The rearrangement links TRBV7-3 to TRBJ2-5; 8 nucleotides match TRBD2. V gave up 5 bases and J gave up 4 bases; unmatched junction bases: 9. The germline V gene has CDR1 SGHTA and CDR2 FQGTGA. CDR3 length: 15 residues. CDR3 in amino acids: CASSVQSGLGETQYF. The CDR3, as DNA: TGTGCCAGCAGCGTCCAATCGGGACTAGGAGAGACCCAGTACTTC.